These 12 T cell receptor beta chains share one sample of origin, sequenced in a study of OX40 agonist ivuxolimab in advanced cancers. The repertoire was sequenced with immunoSEQ multiplex PCR; TCRdb's copy has only in-frame clones and lacks some. This sample has about 58,000 clones, with 80% to 90% found just once. The material was CD4+ or CD8+ T cells sorted from blood, obtained in a trial of the OX40 agonist ivuxolimab. The receptor set was obtained from an adult with an advanced solid tumor such as melanoma, head and neck, liver or kidney cancer.

The chain couples TRBV11-2 to TRBJ2-7; possibly TRBD1 or TRBD2 for D (6 bases each). The V and J ends lost 1 base and 5 bases respectively, with 9 bases between them. This CDR3 is built from 13 residues. The V gene's germline CDR1 is SGHAT and CDR2 FQNNGV. The CDR3 protein is CASSLGGADEQYF. CDR3 nucleotide sequence: TGTGCCAGCAGCTTAGGGGGGGCAGACGAGCAGTACTTC.

The chain is built from TRBV11-2 and TRBJ1-3; no firm D call. The V end lost 1 base, the J end lost 4 bases, and 2 bases lay between the germline ends. CDR1 and CDR2 (germline): SGHAT, FQNNGV. The CDR3 runs 12 residues. This chain's CDR3 is CASSLGGNTIYF. In DNA form, the CDR3 reads TGTGCCAGCAGCTTAGGGGGAAACACCATATATTTT. The full variable domain, with the rest looked up from reference TRBV11-2 and TRBJ1-3, is EAGVAQSPRYKIIEKRQSVAFWCNPISGHATLYWYQQILGQGPKLLIQFQNNGVVDDSQLPKDRFSAERLKGVDSTLKIQPAKLEDSAVYLCASSLGGNTIYFGEGSWLTVV.

The V and J genes are TRBV7-8 and TRBJ2-3; TRBD1 matches 9 bases. Germline CDR1 is SGHVS and CDR2 is FQNEAQ. The CDR3 has 14 residues. V was clipped by 5 bases and J by 6 bases; unmatched bases: 6. CDR3 residues: CASSVGTGSDTQYF. The CDR3 nucleotides read TGTGCCAGCAGCGTGGGGACAGGGTCGGATACGCAGTATTTT.

The chain is built from TRBV23-1 and TRBJ1-5; D not certain. TRBV23-1 is an open reading frame whose function is uncertain. Trimming removed 0 bases from V and 13 bases from J, with 10 bases in between. This CDR3 is 12 amino acids long. CDR3 nucleotides: TGCGCCAGCAGTCAATCGAGGAGGGCACAGCATTTT. Protein: CASSQSRRAQHF.

The CDR3: CASSLAGFNEKLFF. In DNA, the CDR3 is TGTGCCAGCAGCTTGGCTGGATTTAATGAAAAACTGTTTTTT. The chain carries TRBV5-6 and TRBJ1-4; D unresolved. The ends were cut back, 0 bases at V and 4 bases at J, with 7 bases in the middle. This CDR3 region has 14 residues. Germline V gives CDR1 SGHDT, CDR2 YYEEEE.

J is TRBJ2-1 and V is TRBV5-1, with D unclear. This CDR3 is built from 13 residues. V gave up 2 bases and J gave up 3 bases, with 6 bases separating them. Germline values: CDR1 SGHRS, CDR2 YFSETQ. CDR3 in amino acids: CASSLRDYNEQFF. CDR3 nucleotide sequence: TGCGCCAGCAGCTTACGAGACTACAATGAGCAGTTCTTC. The full variable domain, with the rest looked up from reference TRBV5-1 and TRBJ2-1, is KAGVTQTPRYLIKTRGQQVTLSCSPISGHRSVSWYQQTPGQGLQFLFEYFSETQRNKGNFPGRFSGRQFSNSRSEMNVSTLELGDSALYLCASSLRDYNEQFFGPGTRLTVL.

This rearrangement joins TRBV5-1 to TRBJ1-2; the match to TRBD1 covers 7 bases. Germline V gene sequence: CDR1 SGHRS, CDR2 YFSETQ. This CDR3 contains 14 residues. Trimming took 4 bases from V and 8 from J; bases not matched to a gene: 11. The CDR3 reads CASSAGTVLQGYTF. CDR3 bases: TGCGCCAGCAGCGCCGGGACAGTTCTTCAGGGCTACACCTTC.

The J gene is TRBJ1-1, the V gene TRBV6-1; D unclear. The CDR3 runs to 15 residues. CDR1 is MNHNS, CDR2 SASEGT, per germline. Trimming pared 2 bases from V and 1 base from J, leaving 11 bases between. As DNA, the CDR3 is TGTGCCAGCAGTGAATATTCAACGGAGAACACTGAAGCTTTCTTT. Translation: CASSEYSTENTEAFF.

The chain combines TRBV19 with TRBJ1-4; 9 bases fit TRBD1. V dropped 4 bases and J dropped 5; count of bases not matched to a gene: 2. Germline CDR1 is LNHDA and CDR2 is SQIVND (reference sequence). The CDR3 spans 14 residues. CDR3 loop: CASSTGTGNEKLFF. For the CDR3, the DNA is TGTGCCAGTAGTACCGGGACAGGGAATGAAAAACTGTTTTTT.

This rearrangement joins TRBV5-6 to TRBJ2-5; D unclear. The CDR3 consists of 11 residues. V was clipped by 5 bases and J by 3 bases, with 5 bases between them. Germline V gives CDR1 SGHDT, CDR2 YYEEEE. This CDR3 reads CASSLEETQYF. The CDR3 DNA is TGTGCCAGCAGTTTAGAAGAGACCCAGTACTTC.

The rearrangement links TRBV5-1 to TRBJ2-1, with 8 positions matching TRBD1. The CDR3 sequence is 16 residues long. Germline CDR1 is SGHRS and CDR2 is YFSETQ. The ends lost 3 bases at V and 7 bases at J; junction bases unmatched: 12. The CDR3 loop reads CASSSQLDRAGNEQFF. The CDR3 nucleotides read TGCGCCAGCAGCTCCCAGCTGGACAGGGCAGGTAATGAGCAGTTCTTC.

The chain has TRBV7-8 and TRBJ2-7, with a possible D match to TRBD1 (7 bases). Germline V gene sequence: CDR1 SGHVS, CDR2 FQNEAQ. This CDR3 has 16 residues. V was pared by 0 bases and J by 3 bases, with 15 bases between. The DNA for the CDR3 is TGTGCCAGCAGCTTAGCGCCCGGGGGACAGAGCTACGAGCAGTACTTC. Encoded protein: CASSLAPGGQSYEQYF. Filled out from reference TRBV7-8 and TRBJ2-7, the complete variable domain reads GAGVSQSPRYKVAKRGQDVALRCDPISGHVSLFWYQQALGQGPEFLTYFQNEAQLDKSGLPSDRFFAERPEGSVSTLKIQRTQQEDSAVYLCASSLAPGGQSYEQYFGPGTRLTVT.